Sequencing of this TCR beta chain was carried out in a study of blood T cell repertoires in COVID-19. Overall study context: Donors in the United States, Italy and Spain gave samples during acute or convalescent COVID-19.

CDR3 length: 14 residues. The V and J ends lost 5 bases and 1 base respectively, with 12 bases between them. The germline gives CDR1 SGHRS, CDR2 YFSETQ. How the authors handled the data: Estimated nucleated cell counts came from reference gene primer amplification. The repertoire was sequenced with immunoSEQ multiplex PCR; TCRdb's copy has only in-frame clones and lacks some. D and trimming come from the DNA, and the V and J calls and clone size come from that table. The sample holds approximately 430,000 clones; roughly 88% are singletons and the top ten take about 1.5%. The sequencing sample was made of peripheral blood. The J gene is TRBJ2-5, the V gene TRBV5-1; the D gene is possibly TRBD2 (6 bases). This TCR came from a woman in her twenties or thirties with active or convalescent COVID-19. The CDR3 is CASRPTGAQETQYF. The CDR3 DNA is TGCGCCAGCAGGCCCACGGGAGCCCAAGAGACCCAGTACTTC.